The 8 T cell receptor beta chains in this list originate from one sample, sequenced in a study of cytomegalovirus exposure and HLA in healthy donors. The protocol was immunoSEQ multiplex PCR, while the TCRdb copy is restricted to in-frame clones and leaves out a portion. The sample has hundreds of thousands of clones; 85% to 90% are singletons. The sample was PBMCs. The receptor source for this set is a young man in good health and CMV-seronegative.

CDR3 in amino acids: CASSVIDSWGTEAFF. The DNA for the CDR3 is TGTGCCAGCAGCGTAATTGACAGCTGGGGCACTGAAGCTTTCTTT. The rearrangement joins TRBV9 to TRBJ1-1; the D gene is possibly TRBD1 (5 bases). CDR3 length: 15 amino acids. Germline V gene sequence: CDR1 SGDLS, CDR2 YYNGEE. Trimming left V 1 base short and J 4 bases short, with 14 bases between.

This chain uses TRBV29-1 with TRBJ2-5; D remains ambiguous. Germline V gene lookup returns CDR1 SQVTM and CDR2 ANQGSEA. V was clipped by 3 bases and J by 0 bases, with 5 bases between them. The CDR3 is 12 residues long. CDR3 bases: TGCAGCGTTGACGACTACCAAGAGACCCAGTACTTC. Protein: CSVDDYQETQYF.

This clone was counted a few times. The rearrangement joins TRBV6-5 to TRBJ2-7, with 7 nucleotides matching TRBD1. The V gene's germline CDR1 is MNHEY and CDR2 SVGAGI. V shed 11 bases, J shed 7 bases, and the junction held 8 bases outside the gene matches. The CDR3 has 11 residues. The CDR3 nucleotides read TGTGCCTGTCACAGGGGCGCGGAGCAGTACTTC. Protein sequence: CACHRGAEQYF.

CDR3 DNA sequence: TGTGCCAGCAGTCTCACGACAGGGATGGAAAAACTGTTTTTT. It specifies CASSLTTGMEKLFF. This chain joins TRBV27 and TRBJ1-4, with TRBD1 identical over 7 bases. There are 14 residues in the CDR3. V lost 5 bases to trimming and J lost 8 bases; unmatched junction nucleotides: 8. Per germline, CDR1 MNHEY and CDR2 SMNVEV (reference sequence).

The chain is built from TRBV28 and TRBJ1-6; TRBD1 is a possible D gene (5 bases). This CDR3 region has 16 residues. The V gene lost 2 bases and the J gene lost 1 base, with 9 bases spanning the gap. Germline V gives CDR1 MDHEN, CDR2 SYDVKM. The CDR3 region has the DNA TGTGCCAGCAGTTTAGGGGGGGGGTCCTATAATTCACCCCTCCACTTT. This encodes CASSLGGGSYNSPLHF.

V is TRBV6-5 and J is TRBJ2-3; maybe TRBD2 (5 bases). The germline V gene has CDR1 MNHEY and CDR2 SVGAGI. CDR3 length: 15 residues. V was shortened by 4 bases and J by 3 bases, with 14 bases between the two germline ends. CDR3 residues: CASSSEYPGTDTQYF. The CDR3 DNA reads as TGTGCCAGCAGTTCCGAGTATCCGGGAACAGATACGCAGTATTTT.

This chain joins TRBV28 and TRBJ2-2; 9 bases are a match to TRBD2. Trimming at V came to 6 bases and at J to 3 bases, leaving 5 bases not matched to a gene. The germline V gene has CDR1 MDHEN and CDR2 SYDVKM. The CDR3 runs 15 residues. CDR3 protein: CASSIAGAYTGELFF. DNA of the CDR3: TGTGCCAGCAGCATAGCGGGGGCCTACACCGGGGAGCTGTTTTTT.

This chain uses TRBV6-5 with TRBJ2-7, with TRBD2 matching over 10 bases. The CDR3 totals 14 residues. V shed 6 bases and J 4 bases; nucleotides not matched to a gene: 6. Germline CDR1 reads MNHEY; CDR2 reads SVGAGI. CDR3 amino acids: CASRSPGLAYEQYF. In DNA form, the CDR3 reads TGTGCCAGCAGATCACCGGGACTAGCGTACGAGCAGTACTTC.